This is a list of T cell receptor beta chains from one sample in a study of technical replicates of blood from several donors. The assay was immunoSEQ multiplex PCR, and TCRdb's table has in-frame clones only and misses some. Counted here are 98,000 or so clones, about 95% occurring once; the ten biggest clones make up roughly 0.21%. The specimen was T cells isolated from PBMCs. These receptors came from a human donor in good health. The CDR3 runs from the conserved cysteine through the conserved F or W. The order of the fields is D gene, J gene, V gene, CDR3 DNA, CDR3 protein. The D gene is left open where the match is weak.

.,TRBJ2-3,TRBV7-9,TGTGCCGCAGGTGCTCAAAACACAGATACGCAGTATTTT,CAAGAQNTDTQYF
.,TRBJ2-1,TRBV5-1,TGCGCCAGCAGCGCGGAGGGGCAGGAGCAGTTCTTC,CASSAEGQEQFF
.,TRBJ2-5,TRBV2,TGTGCCAGCAGTGAGGCCCGTGGAGAGACCCAGTACTTC,CASSEARGETQYF
TRBD1,TRBJ1-1,TRBV5-1,TGCGCCAGCAGCTTGGGAAACAGGGGTTTGAACACTGAAGCTTTCTTT,CASSLGNRGLNTEAFF
TRBD1,TRBJ2-2,TRBV28,TGTGCCAGCTTGACCGGGACAGGCTTGAACACCGGGGAGCTGTTTTTT,CASLTGTGLNTGELFF
.,TRBJ2-3,TRBV7-9,TGTGCCAGCAGCCCCCAGGGGCGAGGCACAGATACGCAGTATTTT,CASSPQGRGTDTQYF
.,TRBJ2-7,TRBV6-5,TGTGCCAGCACTTCCCCAAAGCTCGAGCAGTACTTC,CASTSPKLEQYF
.,TRBJ1-2,TRBV9,TGTGCCAGCAGCGTAGCGCAGGACTATGGCTACACCTTC,CASSVAQDYGYTF
.,TRBJ1-6,TRBV2,TGTGCCAGCAGTGAGCCAGGGGCCAATTCACCCCTCCACTTT,CASSEPGANSPLHF
TRBD2,TRBJ2-7,TRBV5-1,TGCGCCAGCAGTAGCGGGACCGCCTACGAGCAGTACTTC,CASSSGTAYEQYF